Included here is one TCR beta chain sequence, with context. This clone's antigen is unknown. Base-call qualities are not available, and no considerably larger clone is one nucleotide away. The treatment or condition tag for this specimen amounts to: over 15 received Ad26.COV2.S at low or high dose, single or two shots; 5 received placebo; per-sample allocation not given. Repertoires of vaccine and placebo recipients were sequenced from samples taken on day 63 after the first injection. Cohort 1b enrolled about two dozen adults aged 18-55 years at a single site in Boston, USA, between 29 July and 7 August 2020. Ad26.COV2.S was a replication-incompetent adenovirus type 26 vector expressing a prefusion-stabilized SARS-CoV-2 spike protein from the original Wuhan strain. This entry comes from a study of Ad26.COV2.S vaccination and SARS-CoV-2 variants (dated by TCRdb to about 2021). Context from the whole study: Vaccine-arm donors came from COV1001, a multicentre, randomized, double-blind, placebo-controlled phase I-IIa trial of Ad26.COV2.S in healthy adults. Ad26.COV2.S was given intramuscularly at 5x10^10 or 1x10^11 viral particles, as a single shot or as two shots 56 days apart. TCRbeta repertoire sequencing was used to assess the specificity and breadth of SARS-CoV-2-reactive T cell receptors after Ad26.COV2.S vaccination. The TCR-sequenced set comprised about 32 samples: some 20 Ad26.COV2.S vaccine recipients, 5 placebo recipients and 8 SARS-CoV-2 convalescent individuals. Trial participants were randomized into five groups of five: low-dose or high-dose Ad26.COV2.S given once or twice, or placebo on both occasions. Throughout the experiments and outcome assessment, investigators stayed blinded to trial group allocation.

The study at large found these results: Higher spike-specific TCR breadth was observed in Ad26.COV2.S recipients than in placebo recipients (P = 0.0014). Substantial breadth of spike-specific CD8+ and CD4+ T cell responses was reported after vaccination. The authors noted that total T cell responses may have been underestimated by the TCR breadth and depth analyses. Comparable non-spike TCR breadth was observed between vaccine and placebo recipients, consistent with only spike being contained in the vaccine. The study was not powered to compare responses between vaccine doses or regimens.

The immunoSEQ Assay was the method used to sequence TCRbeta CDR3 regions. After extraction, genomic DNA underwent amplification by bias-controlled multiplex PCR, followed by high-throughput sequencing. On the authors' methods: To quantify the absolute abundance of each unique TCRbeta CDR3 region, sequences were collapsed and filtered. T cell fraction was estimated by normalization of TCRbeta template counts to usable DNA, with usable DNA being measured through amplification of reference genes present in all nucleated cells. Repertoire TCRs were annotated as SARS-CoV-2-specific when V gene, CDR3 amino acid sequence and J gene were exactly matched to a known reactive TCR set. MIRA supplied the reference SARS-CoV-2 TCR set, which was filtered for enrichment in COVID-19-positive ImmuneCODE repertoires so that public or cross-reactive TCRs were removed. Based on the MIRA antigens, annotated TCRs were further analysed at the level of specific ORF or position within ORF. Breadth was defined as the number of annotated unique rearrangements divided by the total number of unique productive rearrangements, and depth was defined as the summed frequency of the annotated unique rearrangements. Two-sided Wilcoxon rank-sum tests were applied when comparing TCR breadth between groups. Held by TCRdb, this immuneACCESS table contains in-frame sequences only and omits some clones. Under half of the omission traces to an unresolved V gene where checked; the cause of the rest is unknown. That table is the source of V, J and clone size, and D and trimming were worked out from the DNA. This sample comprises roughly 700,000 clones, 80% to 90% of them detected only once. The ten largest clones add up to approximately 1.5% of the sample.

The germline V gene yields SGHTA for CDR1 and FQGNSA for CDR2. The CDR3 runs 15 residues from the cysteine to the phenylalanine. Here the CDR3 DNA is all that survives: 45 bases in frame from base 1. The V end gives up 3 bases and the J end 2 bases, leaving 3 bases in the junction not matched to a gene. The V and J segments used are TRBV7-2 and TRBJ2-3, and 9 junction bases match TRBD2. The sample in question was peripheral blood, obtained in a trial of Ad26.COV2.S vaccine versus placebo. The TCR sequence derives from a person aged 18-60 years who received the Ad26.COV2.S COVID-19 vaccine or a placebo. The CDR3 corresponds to CASSFSGGTTDTQYF. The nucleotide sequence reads TGTGCCAGCAGCTTCAGCGGGGGGACCACAGATACGCAGTATTTT.